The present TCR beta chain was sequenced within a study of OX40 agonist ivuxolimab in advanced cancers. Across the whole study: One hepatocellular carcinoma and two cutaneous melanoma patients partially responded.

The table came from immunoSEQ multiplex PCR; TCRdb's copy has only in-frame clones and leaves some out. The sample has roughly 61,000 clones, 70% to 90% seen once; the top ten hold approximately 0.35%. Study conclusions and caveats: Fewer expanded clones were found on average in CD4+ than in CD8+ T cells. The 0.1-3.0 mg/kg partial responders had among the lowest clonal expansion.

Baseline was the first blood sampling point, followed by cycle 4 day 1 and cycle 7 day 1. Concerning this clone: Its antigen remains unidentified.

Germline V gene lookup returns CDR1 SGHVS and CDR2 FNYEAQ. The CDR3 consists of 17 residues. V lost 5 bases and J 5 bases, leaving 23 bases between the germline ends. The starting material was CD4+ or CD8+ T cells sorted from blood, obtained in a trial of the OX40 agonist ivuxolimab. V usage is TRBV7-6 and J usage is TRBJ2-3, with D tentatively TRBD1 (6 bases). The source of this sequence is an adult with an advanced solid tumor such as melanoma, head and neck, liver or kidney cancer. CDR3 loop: CASSRLTGLGPRDTQYF. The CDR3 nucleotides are TGTGCCAGCAGCCGCTTAACAGGGTTGGGTCCACGAGATACGCAGTATTTT. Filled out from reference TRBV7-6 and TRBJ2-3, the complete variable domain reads GAGVSQSPRYKVTKRGQDVALRCDPISGHVSLYWYRQALGQGPEFLTYFNYEAQQDKSGLPNDRFSAERPEGSISTLTIQRTEQRDSAMYRCASSRLTGLGPRDTQYFGPGTRLTVL.